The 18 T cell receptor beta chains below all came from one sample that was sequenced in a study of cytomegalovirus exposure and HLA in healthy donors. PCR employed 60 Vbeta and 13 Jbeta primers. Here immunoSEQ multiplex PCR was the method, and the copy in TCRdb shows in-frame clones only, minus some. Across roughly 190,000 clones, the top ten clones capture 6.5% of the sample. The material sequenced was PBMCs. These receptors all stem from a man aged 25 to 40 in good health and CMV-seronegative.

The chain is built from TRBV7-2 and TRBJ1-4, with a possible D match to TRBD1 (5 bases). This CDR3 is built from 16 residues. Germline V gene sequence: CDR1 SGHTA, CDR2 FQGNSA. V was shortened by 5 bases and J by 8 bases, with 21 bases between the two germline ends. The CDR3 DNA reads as TGTGCCAGCAGCCCCGGCACGGGGGGAGGATGGGAAAAACTGTTTTTT. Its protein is CASSPGTGGGWEKLFF.

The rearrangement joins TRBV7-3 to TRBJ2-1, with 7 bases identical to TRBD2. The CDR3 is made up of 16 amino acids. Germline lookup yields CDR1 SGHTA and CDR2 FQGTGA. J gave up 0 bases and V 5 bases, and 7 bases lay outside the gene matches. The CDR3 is CASSLGLGGSYNEQFF. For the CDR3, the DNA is TGTGCCAGCAGCCTAGGACTAGGTGGCTCCTACAATGAGCAGTTCTTC.

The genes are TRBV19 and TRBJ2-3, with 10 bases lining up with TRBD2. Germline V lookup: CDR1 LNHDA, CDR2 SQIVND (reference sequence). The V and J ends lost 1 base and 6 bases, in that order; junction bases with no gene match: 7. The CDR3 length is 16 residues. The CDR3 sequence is CASSIGSAGGFDTQYF. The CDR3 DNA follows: TGTGCCAGTAGTATAGGGTCAGCGGGAGGGTTCGATACGCAGTATTTT.

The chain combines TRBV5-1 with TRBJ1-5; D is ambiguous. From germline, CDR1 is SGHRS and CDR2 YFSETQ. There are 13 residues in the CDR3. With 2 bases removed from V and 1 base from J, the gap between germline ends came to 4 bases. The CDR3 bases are TGCGCCAGCAGCTTAGCAAGCAATCAGCCCCAGCATTTT. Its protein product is CASSLASNQPQHF.

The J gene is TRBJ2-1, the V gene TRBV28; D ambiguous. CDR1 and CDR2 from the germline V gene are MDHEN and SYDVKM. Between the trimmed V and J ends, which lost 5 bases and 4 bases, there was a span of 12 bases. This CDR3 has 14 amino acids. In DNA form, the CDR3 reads TGTGCCAGCAGTCCCCCCACAGAGTACAATGAGCAGTTCTTC. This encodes CASSPPTEYNEQFF.

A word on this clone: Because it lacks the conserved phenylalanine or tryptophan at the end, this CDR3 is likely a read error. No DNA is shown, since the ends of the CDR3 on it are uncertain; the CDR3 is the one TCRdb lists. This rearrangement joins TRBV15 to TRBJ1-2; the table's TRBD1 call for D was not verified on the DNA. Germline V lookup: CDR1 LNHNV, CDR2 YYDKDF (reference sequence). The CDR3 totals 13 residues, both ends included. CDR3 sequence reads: CATSSFMGQNPSY.

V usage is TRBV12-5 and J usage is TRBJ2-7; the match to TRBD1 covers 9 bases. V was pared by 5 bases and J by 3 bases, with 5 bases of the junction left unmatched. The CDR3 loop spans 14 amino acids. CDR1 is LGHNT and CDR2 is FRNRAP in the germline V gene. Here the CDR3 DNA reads TGTGCTAGTGGTCCGGGACAGGGCCACTACGAGCAGTACTTC. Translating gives CASGPGQGHYEQYF.

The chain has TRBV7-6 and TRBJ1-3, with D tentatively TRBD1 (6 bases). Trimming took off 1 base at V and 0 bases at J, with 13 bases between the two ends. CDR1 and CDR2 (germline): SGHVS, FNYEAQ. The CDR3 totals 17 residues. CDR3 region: CASSLGTGQHSGNTIYF. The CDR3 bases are TGTGCCAGCAGCTTAGGCACAGGACAGCACTCTGGAAACACCATATATTTT.

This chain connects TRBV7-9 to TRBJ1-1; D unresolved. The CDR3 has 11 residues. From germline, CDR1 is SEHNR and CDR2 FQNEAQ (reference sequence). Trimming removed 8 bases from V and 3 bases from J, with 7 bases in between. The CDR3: CASQVDTEAFF. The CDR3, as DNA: TGTGCCAGCCAGGTCGACACTGAAGCTTTCTTT.

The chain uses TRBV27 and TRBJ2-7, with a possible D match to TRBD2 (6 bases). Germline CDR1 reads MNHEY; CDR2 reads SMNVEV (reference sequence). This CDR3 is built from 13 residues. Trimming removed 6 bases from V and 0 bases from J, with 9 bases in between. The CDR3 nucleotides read TGTGCCAGCAGAGGACTATCCTCCTACGAGCAGTACTTC. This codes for CASRGLSSYEQYF.

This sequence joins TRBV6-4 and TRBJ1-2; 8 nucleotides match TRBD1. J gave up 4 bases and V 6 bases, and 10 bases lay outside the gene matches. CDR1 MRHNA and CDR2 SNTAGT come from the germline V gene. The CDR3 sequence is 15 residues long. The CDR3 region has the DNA TGTGCCAGCAGCTTGACAGGGGCAAGGAGCTATGGCTACACCTTC. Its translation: CASSLTGARSYGYTF.

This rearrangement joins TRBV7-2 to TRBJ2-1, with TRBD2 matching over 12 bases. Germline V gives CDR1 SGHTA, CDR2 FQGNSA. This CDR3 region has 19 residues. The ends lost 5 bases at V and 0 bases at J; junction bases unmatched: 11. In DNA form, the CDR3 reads TGTGCCAGCAGCCATCCGTCGACTAGCGGGGGCCGCTCCTACAATGAGCAGTTCTTC. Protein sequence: CASSHPSTSGGRSYNEQFF.

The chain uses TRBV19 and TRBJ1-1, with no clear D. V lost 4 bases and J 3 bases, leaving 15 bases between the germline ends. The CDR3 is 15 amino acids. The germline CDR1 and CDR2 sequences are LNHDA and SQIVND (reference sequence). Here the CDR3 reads CASSSGGSRDTEAFF. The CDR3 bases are TGTGCCAGTAGTAGTGGAGGGAGTAGGGACACTGAAGCTTTCTTT.

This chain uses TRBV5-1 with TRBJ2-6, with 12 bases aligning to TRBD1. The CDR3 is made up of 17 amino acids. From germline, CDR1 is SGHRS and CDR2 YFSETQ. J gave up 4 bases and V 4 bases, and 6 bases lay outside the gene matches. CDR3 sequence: CASSLGQGAPGANVLTF. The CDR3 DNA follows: TGCGCCAGCAGCCTGGGACAGGGGGCGCCCGGGGCCAACGTCCTGACTTTC.

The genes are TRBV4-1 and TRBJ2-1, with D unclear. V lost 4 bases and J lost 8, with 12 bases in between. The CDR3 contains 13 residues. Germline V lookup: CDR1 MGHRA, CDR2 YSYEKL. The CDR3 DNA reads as TGCGCCAGCAGCCCCCAGGCATGGGATGAGCAGTTCTTC. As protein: CASSPQAWDEQFF.

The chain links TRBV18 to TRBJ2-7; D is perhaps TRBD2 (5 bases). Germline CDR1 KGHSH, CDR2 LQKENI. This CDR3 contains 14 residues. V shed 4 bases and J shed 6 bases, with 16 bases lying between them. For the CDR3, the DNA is TGTGCCAGCTCACGAGATAGCGTCGAAAGCGAGCAGTACTTC. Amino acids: CASSRDSVESEQYF.

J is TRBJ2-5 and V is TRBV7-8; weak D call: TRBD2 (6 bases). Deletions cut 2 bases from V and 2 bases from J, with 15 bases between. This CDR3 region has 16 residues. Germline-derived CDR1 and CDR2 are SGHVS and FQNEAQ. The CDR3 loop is CASSLYGGDGQETQYF. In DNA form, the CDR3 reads TGTGCCAGCAGCTTATACGGCGGGGATGGACAAGAGACCCAGTACTTC.

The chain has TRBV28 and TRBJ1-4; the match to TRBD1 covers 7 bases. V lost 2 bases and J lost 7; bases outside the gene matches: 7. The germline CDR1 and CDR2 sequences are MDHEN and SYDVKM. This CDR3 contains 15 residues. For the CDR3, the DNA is TGTGCCAGCAGTTTAAGTGACAGGGTCAGTGAAAAACTGTTTTTT. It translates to CASSLSDRVSEKLFF.